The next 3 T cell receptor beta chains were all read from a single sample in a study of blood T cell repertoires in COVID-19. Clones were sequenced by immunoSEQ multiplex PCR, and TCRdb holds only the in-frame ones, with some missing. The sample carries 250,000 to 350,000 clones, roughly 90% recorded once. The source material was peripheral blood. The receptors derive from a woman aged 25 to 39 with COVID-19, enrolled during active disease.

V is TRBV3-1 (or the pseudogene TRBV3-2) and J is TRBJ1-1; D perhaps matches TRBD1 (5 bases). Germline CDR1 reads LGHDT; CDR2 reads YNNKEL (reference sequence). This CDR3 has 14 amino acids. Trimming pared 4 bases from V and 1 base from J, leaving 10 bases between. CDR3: CASSPRQQNTEAFF. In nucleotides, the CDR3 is TGTGCCAGCAGCCCCCGACAGCAGAACACTGAAGCTTTCTTT.

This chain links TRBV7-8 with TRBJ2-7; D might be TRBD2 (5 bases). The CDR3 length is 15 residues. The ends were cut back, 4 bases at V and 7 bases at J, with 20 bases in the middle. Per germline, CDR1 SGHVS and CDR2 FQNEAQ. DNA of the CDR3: TGTGCCAGCAGCTGGCCGACACGCGGGTCGGGGGAGCAGTACTTC. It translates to CASSWPTRGSGEQYF.

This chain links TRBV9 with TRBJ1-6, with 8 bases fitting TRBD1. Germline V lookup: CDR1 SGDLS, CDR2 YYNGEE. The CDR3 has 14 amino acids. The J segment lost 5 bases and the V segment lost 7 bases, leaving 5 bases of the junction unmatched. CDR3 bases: TGTGCCAGCGGACCGGGACAGGATAATTCACCCCTCCACTTT. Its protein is CASGPGQDNSPLHF.